The subject of this entry is one TCR beta chain. Its antigen is unidentified. The CDR3 totals 13 residues. Germline V gene lookup returns CDR1 ENHRY and CDR2 SYGVKD. Between the trimmed V and J ends, which lost 4 bases and 4 bases, there was a span of 8 bases. This entry comes from a study of T cells after yellow fever vaccination. The study's findings and limits: Post-booster repertoires again held most primary-vaccination clones (about 96% CD4, roughly 89% CD8).

TCRdb reprocessed the 5' RACE reads with MiXCR, giving one entry per CDR3 protein. The sample lists some 260,000 distinct CDR3 sequences, about 5% occurring once. The sequence was collected from a man younger than 35 who received the YFV17D yellow fever vaccine. The rearrangement links TRBV10-3 to TRBJ1-5; D is perhaps TRBD1 (6 bases). The sample consisted of CD4+ T cells sorted from PBMCs, taken on the day of the yellow fever booster vaccination. The DNA of the CDR3 is TGTGCCATCAGTGCACAGGGTAATCAGCCCCAGCATTTT. As protein: CAISAQGNQPQHF.